This passage covers 27 T cell receptor beta chains from one sample sequenced in a study of Ad26.COV2.S vaccination and SARS-CoV-2 variants. Clones were sequenced by immunoSEQ multiplex PCR, and TCRdb holds only the in-frame ones, with some missing. The table has some 320,000 clones, more than 70% seen once. Treatment noted: some 19 received Ad26.COV2.S at low or high dose, single or two shots; about five received placebo; per-sample allocation not given. Day 63 following the first vaccine or placebo injection was when the samples were taken. The sequences come from peripheral blood, collected in a trial of Ad26.COV2.S vaccine versus placebo. Receptors originate from a person between 18 and 60 years old who received the Ad26.COV2.S COVID-19 vaccine or a placebo.

J is TRBJ1-1 and V is TRBV3-1 (or the pseudogene TRBV3-2); maybe TRBD1 (6 bases). The V end lost 2 bases, the J end lost 1 base, and 11 bases lay between the germline ends. Looked up from germline, CDR1 is LGHDT and CDR2 is YNNKEL (reference sequence). The CDR3 length is 15 residues. The DNA for the CDR3 is TGTGCCAGCAGCCAAAGCAACAGGGCGAACACTGAAGCTTTCTTT. This translates into CASSQSNRANTEAFF.

The chain uses TRBV7-2 and TRBJ2-2; the match to TRBD1 covers 7 bases. Germline CDR1 is SGHTA and CDR2 is FQGNSA. The CDR3 runs 16 residues. The J segment lost 5 bases and the V segment lost 7 bases, leaving 13 bases of the junction unmatched. The CDR3: CASIVGVQGRTGELFF. CDR3 DNA: TGTGCCAGCATCGTGGGTGTACAGGGGAGAACCGGGGAGCTGTTTTTT. The full variable domain, its missing parts supplied by reference TRBV7-2 and TRBJ2-2, is GAGVSQSPSNKVTEKGKDVELRCDPISGHTALYWYRQSLGQGLEFLIYFQGNSAPDKSGLPSDRFSAERTGGSVSTLTIQRTQQEDSAVYLCASIVGVQGRTGELFFGEGSRLTVL.

The chain carries TRBV5-4 and TRBJ1-2; weak D call: TRBD1 (6 bases). V was trimmed by 1 base and J by 4 bases, leaving 14 bases between them. The germline V gene encodes CDR1 SGHNT and CDR2 YYREEE (reference sequence). The CDR3 runs 15 residues. In DNA form, the CDR3 reads TGTGCCAGCAGCTTGTTGAGGGGGGTTATCTATGGCTACACCTTC. It translates to CASSLLRGVIYGYTF.

This clone has at least ten counts. The chain joins TRBV6-5 to TRBJ2-7; tentatively, D is TRBD2 (5 bases). Germline V gene sequence: CDR1 MNHEY, CDR2 SVGAGI. V gave up 5 bases and J gave up 3 bases, with 17 bases separating them. CDR3 length: 15 residues. DNA of the CDR3: TGTGCCAGCAGTCCACAAAGGGTAGCGAACTACGAGCAGTACTTC. It is translated as CASSPQRVANYEQYF.

The chain is built from TRBV6-2 or TRBV6-3 and TRBJ1-2; 7 nucleotides match TRBD1. This CDR3 is built from 13 residues. In germline, CDR1 is MNHEY, CDR2 SVGEGT. J gave up 7 bases and V 5 bases, and 7 bases lay outside the gene matches. The CDR3 region is CASSPDRVAGYTF. Written as DNA, the CDR3 is TGTGCCAGCAGTCCCGACAGGGTCGCTGGCTACACCTTC.

The rearrangement uses TRBV7-9 and TRBJ2-7; a possible D gene is TRBD2 (5 bases). CDR1 is SEHNR and CDR2 is FQNEAQ in the germline V gene (reference sequence). The CDR3 extends over 14 amino acids. V gave up 0 bases and J gave up 6 bases, with 12 bases separating them. The CDR3: CASSLALDAGEQYF. CDR3 DNA: TGTGCCAGCAGCTTAGCTCTGGATGCGGGCGAGCAGTACTTC.

The genes are TRBV30 and TRBJ2-5; 7 nucleotides line up with TRBD2. Germline CDR1 reads GTSNPN; CDR2 reads SVGIG (reference sequence). CDR3 size: 12 residues. V gave up 4 bases and J gave up 4 bases; unmatched junction bases: 3. The CDR3: CAWKLAGETQYF. For the CDR3, the DNA is TGTGCCTGGAAATTAGCGGGAGAGACCCAGTACTTC.

The chain recombines TRBV6-4 with TRBJ2-2; TRBD2 might be the D (5 bases). The CDR3 consists of 13 residues. Germline V CDR1 and CDR2: MRHNA, SNTAGT. The V and J ends lost 3 bases and 5 bases respectively, with 7 bases between them. CDR3 sequence (DNA): TGTGCCAGCAGTGAATCGGGAACCGGGGAGCTGTTTTTT. Translation: CASSESGTGELFF.

V is TRBV11-2 and J is TRBJ1-5, with a weak D call TRBD1 (5 bases). Germline CDR1 is SGHAT and CDR2 is FQNNGV. This CDR3 is 16 amino acids long. V lost 5 bases and J lost 1, with 15 bases in between. Here the CDR3 DNA reads TGTGCCAGCAGCCAAGGGGATGGGGTGAGCAATCAGCCCCAGCATTTT. Amino acids: CASSQGDGVSNQPQHF.

With respect to this clone: Other DNA sequences within the sample encode an identical CDR3. The chain has TRBV7-2 and TRBJ1-5; 7 bases fit TRBD1. Unmatched junction bases numbered 3, after V lost 1 base and J lost 6 bases. This CDR3 is 14 amino acids long. The germline V gene encodes CDR1 SGHTA and CDR2 FQGNSA. CDR3 DNA: TGTGCCAGCAGCTTAGGACAGGGCGGTCAGCCCCAGCATTTT. Translating it yields CASSLGQGGQPQHF.

V gene TRBV7-2 combines with J gene TRBJ1-5; 7 bases are a match to TRBD1. This CDR3 contains 19 residues. Germline CDR1 SGHTA, CDR2 FQGNSA. Trimming removed 2 bases from V and 5 bases from J; junction bases left unmatched: 18. The CDR3 loop reads CASSLLNSLTQGNDQPQHF. CDR3 sequence (DNA): TGTGCCAGCAGCTTACTTAACTCCCTTACACAGGGGAATGATCAGCCCCAGCATTTT. Based on the CDR3 plus reference TRBV7-2 and TRBJ1-5, the full variable domain is GAGVSQSPSNKVTEKGKDVELRCDPISGHTALYWYRQSLGQGLEFLIYFQGNSAPDKSGLPSDRFSAERTGGSVSTLTIQRTQQEDSAVYLCASSLLNSLTQGNDQPQHFGDGTRLSIL.

The chain is built from TRBV4-3 and TRBJ1-4, with a possible D match to TRBD1 (6 bases). V shed 4 bases and J shed 2 bases, with 14 bases lying between them. CDR3 length: 16 residues. Looked up from germline, CDR1 is LGHNA and CDR2 is YSLEER. The CDR3 protein is CASSLSGAHTNEKLFF. The DNA for the CDR3 is TGCGCCAGCAGCCTATCGGGGGCGCACACTAATGAAAAACTGTTTTTT.

This clone was seen a few times. The V gene is TRBV6-5, the J gene TRBJ1-1, with D possibly matching TRBD1 (5 bases). The CDR3 length is 15 residues. The V end lost 2 bases, the J end lost 1 base, and 11 bases lay between the germline ends. CDR1 is MNHEY, CDR2 SVGAGI, per germline. Written as DNA, the CDR3 is TGTGCCAGCAGTTACGGGGCGCACTCGAACACTGAAGCTTTCTTT. It yields the protein CASSYGAHSNTEAFF.

J is TRBJ2-2 and V is TRBV5-1; 8 positions match TRBD1. CDR1 SGHRS and CDR2 YFSETQ come from the germline V gene. Trimming removed 3 bases from V and 4 bases from J; junction bases left unmatched: 8. CDR3 length equals 16 residues. Written as DNA, the CDR3 is TGCGCCAGCAGCTCGGTGGGACAGGCGAGCACCGGGGAGCTGTTTTTT. This codes for CASSSVGQASTGELFF.

In this sample, this clone turned up once. The chain employs TRBV3-1 (or the pseudogene TRBV3-2) and TRBJ2-2; the match to TRBD1 covers 7 bases. Germline CDR1 reads LGHDT; CDR2 reads YNNKEL (reference sequence). The CDR3 has 16 residues. Losses at the gene ends were 1 base for V and 5 bases for J; bases not matched to a gene: 7. The CDR3: CASSQVKGALTGELFF. CDR3 DNA sequence: TGTGCCAGCAGCCAAGTCAAGGGGGCGTTGACCGGGGAGCTGTTTTTT.

V usage is TRBV7-2 and J usage is TRBJ2-3, with D possibly being TRBD2 (5 bases). Germline lookup yields CDR1 SGHTA and CDR2 FQGNSA. Trimming took 0 bases from V and 2 from J, leaving 15 bases between them. The CDR3 consists of 17 residues. The chain's CDR3 is CASSLAGPGTYTDTQYF. The DNA of the CDR3 is TGTGCCAGCAGCTTAGCGGGTCCGGGAACCTACACAGATACGCAGTATTTT.

The chain links TRBV30 to TRBJ2-5; tentative D call: TRBD1 (5 bases). The CDR3 has 13 residues. V shed 0 bases and J shed 3 bases, with 8 bases lying between them. The germline V gene encodes CDR1 GTSNPN and CDR2 SVGIG (reference sequence). The DNA for the CDR3 is TGTGCCTGGAGTGTGGTAGGGGAAGAGACCCAGTACTTC. Encoded protein: CAWSVVGEETQYF.

This chain connects TRBV30 to TRBJ1-4; TRBD1 aligns across 7 bases. This CDR3 spans 14 amino acids. The V segment lost 3 bases and the J segment 5 bases; nucleotides outside the gene matches: 6. Germline V lookup: CDR1 GTSNPN, CDR2 SVGIG (reference sequence). CDR3 DNA: TGTGCCTGGAGCTCGGGACAGAAAAATGAAAAACTGTTTTTT. Translation gives CAWSSGQKNEKLFF.

The chain couples TRBV6-2 or TRBV6-3 to TRBJ2-4, with 7 bases lining up with TRBD1. With V trimmed by 0 bases and J by 1 base, 6 bases remained unmatched. This CDR3 has 17 amino acids. Germline V gene sequence: CDR1 MNHEY, CDR2 SVGEGT. This CDR3 is CASSYSSRGYAKNIQYF. The CDR3 DNA is TGTGCCAGCAGTTACTCGAGCAGGGGGTATGCCAAAAACATTCAGTACTTC.

The chain employs TRBV4-1 and TRBJ1-2; D is perhaps TRBD1 (6 bases). This CDR3 is built from 15 residues. Germline V CDR1 and CDR2: MGHRA, YSYEKL. The V and J ends lost 1 base and 4 bases respectively, with 13 bases between them. For the CDR3, the DNA is TGCGCCAGCAGCCAAGGTAGCCAGGGGCCCTATGGCTACACCTTC. It encodes CASSQGSQGPYGYTF.

The chain combines TRBV6-5 with TRBJ1-1, with D hard to call. Trimming took 5 bases from V and 8 from J, leaving 15 bases between them. The CDR3 extends over 13 amino acids. Germline CDR1 MNHEY, CDR2 SVGAGI. CDR3 sequence: CASSIYRAPEAFF. In DNA, the CDR3 is TGTGCCAGCAGTATATATCGGGCCCCCGAAGCTTTCTTT.

This sequence joins TRBV24-1 and TRBJ2-2; D is possibly TRBD1 (5 bases). V dropped 10 bases and J dropped 4 bases, with 9 bases sitting between them. Germline CDR1 and CDR2: KGHDR and SFDVKD. The CDR3 contains 12 residues. Here the CDR3 reads CATGAGTGELFF. CDR3 coding DNA: TGTGCCACAGGGGCAGGCACCGGGGAGCTGTTTTTT.

The V gene is TRBV29-1, the J gene TRBJ2-3, with 7 bases identical to TRBD1. Germline CDR1 reads SQVTM; CDR2 reads ANQGSEA. This CDR3 has 14 residues. V gave up 6 bases and J gave up 3 bases; unmatched junction bases: 9. This CDR3 is CSVSGTVSTDTQYF. The CDR3 DNA reads TGCAGCGTCTCCGGGACAGTTTCTACAGATACGCAGTATTTT.

The chain is built from TRBV25-1 and TRBJ1-1, with D possibly TRBD1 on 6 matching bases. The V end lost 2 bases, the J end lost 3 bases, and 16 bases lay between the germline ends. Germline assignment: CDR1 MGHDK and CDR2 SYGVNS. CDR3 length equals 16 residues. CDR3 residues: CASSEEGGGAYTEAFF. The DNA of the CDR3 is TGTGCCAGCAGTGAAGAGGGAGGGGGGGCCTACACTGAAGCTTTCTTT.

This chain connects TRBV2 to TRBJ2-2; D is unresolved. Germline lookup yields CDR1 SNHLY and CDR2 FYNNEI. This CDR3 is built from 14 residues. V was pared by 4 bases and J by 1 base, with 7 bases between. The CDR3 loop reads CASSVRKNTGELFF. In nucleotides, the CDR3 is TGTGCCAGCAGTGTAAGGAAGAACACCGGGGAGCTGTTTTTT.

This clone has just one count. The V gene is TRBV4-1, the J gene TRBJ1-6; TRBD1 is a possible D gene (5 bases). Germline values: CDR1 MGHRA, CDR2 YSYEKL. V was shortened by 0 bases and J by 11 bases, with 11 bases between the two germline ends. CDR3 length equals 14 residues. The CDR3 DNA is TGCGCCAGCAGCCAAGATCAAAAGGGGACACCCCTCCACTTT. This codes for CASSQDQKGTPLHF.

The rearrangement links TRBV5-4 to TRBJ1-2; TRBD1 is a possible D gene (5 bases). Germline CDR1 SGHNT, CDR2 YYREEE (reference sequence). V lost 4 bases, J lost 5 bases, and 12 bases lay in between. This CDR3 is 13 amino acids long. The CDR3 protein is CASSNQGLYGYTF. In DNA form, the CDR3 reads TGTGCCAGCAGCAATCAGGGTCTGTATGGCTACACCTTC.